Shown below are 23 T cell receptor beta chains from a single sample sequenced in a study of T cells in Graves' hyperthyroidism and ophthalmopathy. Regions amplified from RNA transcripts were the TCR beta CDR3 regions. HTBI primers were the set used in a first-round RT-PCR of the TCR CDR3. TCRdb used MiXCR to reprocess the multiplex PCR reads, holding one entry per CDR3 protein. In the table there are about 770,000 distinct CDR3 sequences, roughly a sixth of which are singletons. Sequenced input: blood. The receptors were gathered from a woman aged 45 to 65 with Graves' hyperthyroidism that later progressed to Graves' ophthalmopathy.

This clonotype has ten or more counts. This CDR3 reads CASSLSGLNQPQHF. CDR3 sequence (DNA): TGTGCCAGCAGTTTGTCGGGTCTCAATCAGCCCCAGCATTTT. The gene calls are TRBV12-3 or TRBV12-4 and TRBJ1-5; D gene uncertain. V lost 3 bases, J lost 3 bases, and 9 bases lay in between. The CDR3 spans 14 residues.

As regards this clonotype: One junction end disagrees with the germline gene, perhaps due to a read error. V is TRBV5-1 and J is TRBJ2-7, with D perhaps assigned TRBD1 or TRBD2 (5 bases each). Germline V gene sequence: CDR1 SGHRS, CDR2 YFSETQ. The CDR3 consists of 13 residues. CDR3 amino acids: CASSPGRSYERYF. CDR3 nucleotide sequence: TGCGCCAGCAGCCCGGGACGGTCCTACGAGCGGTACTTC.

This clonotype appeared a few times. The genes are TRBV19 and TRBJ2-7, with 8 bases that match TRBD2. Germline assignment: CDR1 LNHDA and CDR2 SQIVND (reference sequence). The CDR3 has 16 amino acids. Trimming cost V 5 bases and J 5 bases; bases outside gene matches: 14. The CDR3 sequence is CASSPHPGLDNDEQYF. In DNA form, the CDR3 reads TGTGCCAGTAGTCCTCATCCGGGACTAGATAACGACGAGCAGTACTTC.

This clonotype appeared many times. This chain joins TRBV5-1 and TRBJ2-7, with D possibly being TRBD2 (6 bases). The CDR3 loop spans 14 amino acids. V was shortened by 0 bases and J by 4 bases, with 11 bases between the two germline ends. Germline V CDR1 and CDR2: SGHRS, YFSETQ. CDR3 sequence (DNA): TGCGCCAGCAGCTTGGGCGGGGTTGCGTACGAGCAGTACTTC. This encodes CASSLGGVAYEQYF.

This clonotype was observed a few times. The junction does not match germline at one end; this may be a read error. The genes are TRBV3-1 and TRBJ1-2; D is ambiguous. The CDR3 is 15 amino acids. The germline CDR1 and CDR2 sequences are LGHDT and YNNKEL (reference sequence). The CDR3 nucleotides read TGTGCCAGCAGCCCCCAACGTCAAACTTACTATGGCCACACCTTC. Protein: CASSPQRQTYYGHTF.

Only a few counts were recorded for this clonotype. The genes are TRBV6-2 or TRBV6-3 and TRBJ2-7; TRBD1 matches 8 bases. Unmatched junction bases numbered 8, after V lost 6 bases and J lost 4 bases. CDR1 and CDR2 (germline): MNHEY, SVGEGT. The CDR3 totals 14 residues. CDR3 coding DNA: TGTGCCAGCAGCTACAAGGGACAGGCGTACGAGCAGTACTTC. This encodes CASSYKGQAYEQYF.

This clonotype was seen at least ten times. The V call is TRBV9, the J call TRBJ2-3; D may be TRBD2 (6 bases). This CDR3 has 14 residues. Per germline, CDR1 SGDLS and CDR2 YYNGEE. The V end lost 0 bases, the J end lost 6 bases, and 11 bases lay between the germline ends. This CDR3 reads CASSVGGAGDTQYF. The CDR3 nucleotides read TGTGCCAGCAGCGTAGGAGGAGCGGGCGATACGCAGTATTTT.

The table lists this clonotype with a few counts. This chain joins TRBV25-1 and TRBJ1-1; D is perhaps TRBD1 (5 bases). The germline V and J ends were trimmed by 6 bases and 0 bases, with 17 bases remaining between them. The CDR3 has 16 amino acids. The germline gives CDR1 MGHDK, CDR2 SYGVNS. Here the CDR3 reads CASRMRGRGLNTEAFF. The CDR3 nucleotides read TGTGCCAGCAGAATGAGGGGTAGGGGACTGAACACTGAAGCTTTCTTT. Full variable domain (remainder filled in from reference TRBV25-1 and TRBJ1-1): EADIYQTPRYLVIGTGKKITLECSQTMGHDKMYWYQQDPGMELHLIHYSYGVNSTEKGDLSSESTVSRIRTEHFPLTLESARPSHTSQYLCASRMRGRGLNTEAFFGQGTRLTVV.

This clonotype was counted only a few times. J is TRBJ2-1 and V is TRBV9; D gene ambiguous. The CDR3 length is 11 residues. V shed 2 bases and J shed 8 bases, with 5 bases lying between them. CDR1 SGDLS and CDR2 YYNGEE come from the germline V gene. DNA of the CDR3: TGTGCCAGCAGCGTGGACGATGAGCAGTTCTTC. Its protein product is CASSVDDEQFF.

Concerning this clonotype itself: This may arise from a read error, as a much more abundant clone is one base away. CDR3 sequence: CASSPTIQETQYF. In DNA, the CDR3 is TGTGCCAGCTCACCGACAATCCAAGAGACCCAGTACTTC. The V and J genes are TRBV18 and TRBJ2-5, with D unclear. With 3 bases removed from V and 1 base from J, the gap between germline ends came to 6 bases. The CDR3 has 13 residues. CDR1 is KGHSH and CDR2 is LQKENI in the germline V gene.

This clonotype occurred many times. Here the CDR3 DNA reads TGCAGTGCTAGAGGAAGTAGCCCGGGCACAGATACGCAGTATTTT. It codes for CSARGSSPGTDTQYF. The genes are TRBV20-1 and TRBJ2-3; D not resolved. The CDR3 runs 15 residues. With 1 base removed from V and 1 base from J, the gap between germline ends came to 12 bases. Germline values: CDR1 DFQATT, CDR2 SNEGSKA (reference sequence).

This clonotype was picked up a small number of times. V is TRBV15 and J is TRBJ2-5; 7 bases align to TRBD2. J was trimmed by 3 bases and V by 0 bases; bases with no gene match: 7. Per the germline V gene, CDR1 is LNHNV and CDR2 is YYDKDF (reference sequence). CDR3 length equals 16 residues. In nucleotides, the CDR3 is TGTGCCACCAGCAGAGAACCCGGGACTACAGAAGAGACCCAGTACTTC. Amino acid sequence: CATSREPGTTEETQYF.

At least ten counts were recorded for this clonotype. CDR3 sequence (DNA): TGTGCCAGCAGTAATCCGGGACAAATTGTAGCTTTCTTT. Encoded protein: CASSNPGQIVAFF. The chain links TRBV12-3 or TRBV12-4 to TRBJ1-1, with D perhaps matching TRBD1 (6 bases). The V gene lost 5 bases and the J gene lost 10 bases, with 17 bases spanning the gap. The CDR3 has 13 residues.

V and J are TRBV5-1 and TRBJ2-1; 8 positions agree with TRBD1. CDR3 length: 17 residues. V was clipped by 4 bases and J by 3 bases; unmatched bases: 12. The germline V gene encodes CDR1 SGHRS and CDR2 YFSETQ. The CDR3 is CASSTRTGSRVYNEQFF. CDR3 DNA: TGCGCCAGCAGCACTAGGACAGGGTCGAGAGTCTACAATGAGCAGTTCTTC.

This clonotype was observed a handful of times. The CDR3 sequence: CSARDHVDTQYF. CDR3 nucleotides: TGCAGTGCTAGGGACCACGTTGATACGCAGTATTTT. The chain couples TRBV20-1 to TRBJ2-3; no definite D call. The germline gives CDR1 DFQATT, CDR2 SNEGSKA (reference sequence). CDR3 size: 12 residues. Trimming removed 3 bases at V and 6 bases at J, with 10 bases between.

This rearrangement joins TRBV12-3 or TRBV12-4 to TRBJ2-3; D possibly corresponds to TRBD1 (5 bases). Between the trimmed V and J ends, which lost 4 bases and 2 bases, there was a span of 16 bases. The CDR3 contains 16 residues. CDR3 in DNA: TGTGCCAGCAGTTCTGCTGACAGCAAATACACAGATACGCAGTATTTT. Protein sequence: CASSSADSKYTDTQYF.

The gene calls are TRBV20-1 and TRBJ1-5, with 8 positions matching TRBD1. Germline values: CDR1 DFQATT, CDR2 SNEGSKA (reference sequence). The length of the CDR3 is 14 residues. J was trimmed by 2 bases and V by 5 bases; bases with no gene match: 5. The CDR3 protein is CSAEDRDGNQPQHF. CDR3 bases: TGCAGTGCTGAGGACAGGGACGGCAATCAGCCCCAGCATTTT.

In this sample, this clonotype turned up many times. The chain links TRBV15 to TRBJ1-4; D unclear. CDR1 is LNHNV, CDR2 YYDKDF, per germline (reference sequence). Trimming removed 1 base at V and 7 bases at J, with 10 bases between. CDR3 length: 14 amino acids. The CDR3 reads CATSRGQFGEKLFF. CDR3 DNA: TGTGCCACCAGCAGAGGGCAGTTTGGTGAAAAACTGTTTTTT.

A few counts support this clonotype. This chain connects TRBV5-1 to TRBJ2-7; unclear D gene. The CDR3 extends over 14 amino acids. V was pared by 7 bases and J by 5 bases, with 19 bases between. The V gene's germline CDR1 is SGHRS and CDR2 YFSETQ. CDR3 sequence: CASSGPRRGNEQYF. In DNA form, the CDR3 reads TGCGCCAGCTCTGGCCCACGGAGAGGCAACGAGCAGTACTTC.

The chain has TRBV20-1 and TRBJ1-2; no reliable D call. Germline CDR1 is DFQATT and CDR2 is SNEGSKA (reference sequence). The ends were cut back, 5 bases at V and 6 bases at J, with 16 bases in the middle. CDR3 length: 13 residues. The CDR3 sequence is CSAALTQDHGYTF. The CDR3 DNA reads TGCAGTGCTGCCTTGACCCAGGATCATGGCTACACCTTC.

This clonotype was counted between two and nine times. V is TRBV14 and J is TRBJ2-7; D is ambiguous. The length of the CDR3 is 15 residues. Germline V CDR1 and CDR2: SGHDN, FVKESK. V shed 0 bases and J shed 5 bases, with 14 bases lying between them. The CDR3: CASSQDRTRHHEQYF. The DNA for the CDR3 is TGTGCCAGCAGCCAAGATCGGACCAGACATCACGAGCAGTACTTC.

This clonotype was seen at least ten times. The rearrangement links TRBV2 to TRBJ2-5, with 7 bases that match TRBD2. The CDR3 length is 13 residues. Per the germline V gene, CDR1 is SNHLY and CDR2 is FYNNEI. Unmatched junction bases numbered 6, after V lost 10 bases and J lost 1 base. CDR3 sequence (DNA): TGTGCCACGACTCAGCGGGGCCAAGAGACCCAGTACTTC. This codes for CATTQRGQETQYF.

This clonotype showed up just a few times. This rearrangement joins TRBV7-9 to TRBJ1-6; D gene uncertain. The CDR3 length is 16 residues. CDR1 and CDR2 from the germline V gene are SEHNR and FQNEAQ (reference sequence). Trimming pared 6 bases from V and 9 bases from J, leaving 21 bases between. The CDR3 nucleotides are TGTGCCAGCAGACCGGACGGATTACCTCATGGTTCACCCCTCCACTTT. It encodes CASRPDGLPHGSPLHF.